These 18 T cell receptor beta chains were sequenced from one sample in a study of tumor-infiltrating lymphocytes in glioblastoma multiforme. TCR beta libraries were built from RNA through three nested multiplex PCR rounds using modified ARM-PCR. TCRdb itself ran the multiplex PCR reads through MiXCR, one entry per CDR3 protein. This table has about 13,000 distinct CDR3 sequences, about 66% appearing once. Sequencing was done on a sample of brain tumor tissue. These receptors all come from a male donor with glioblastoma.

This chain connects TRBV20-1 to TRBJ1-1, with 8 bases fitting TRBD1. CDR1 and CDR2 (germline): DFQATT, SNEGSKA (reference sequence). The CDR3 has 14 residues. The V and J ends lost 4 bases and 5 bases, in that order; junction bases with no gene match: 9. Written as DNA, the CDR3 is TGCAGTGCTAACCCCTCGGACAGGGTGACTGAAGCTTTCTTT. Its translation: CSANPSDRVTEAFF.

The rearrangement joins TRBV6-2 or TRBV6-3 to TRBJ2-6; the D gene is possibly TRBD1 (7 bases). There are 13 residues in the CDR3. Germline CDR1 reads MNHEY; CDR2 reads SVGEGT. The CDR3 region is CVTRGAGANVLTF. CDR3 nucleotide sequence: TGTGTCACCAGGGGGGCTGGGGCCAACGTCCTGACTTTC.

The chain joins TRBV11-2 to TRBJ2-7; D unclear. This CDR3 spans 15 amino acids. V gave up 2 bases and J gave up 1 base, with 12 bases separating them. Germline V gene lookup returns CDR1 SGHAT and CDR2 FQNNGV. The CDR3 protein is CASSLSPGLSYEQYF. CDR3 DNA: TGTGCCAGCAGCTTAAGCCCAGGTCTTTCCTACGAGCAGTACTTC.

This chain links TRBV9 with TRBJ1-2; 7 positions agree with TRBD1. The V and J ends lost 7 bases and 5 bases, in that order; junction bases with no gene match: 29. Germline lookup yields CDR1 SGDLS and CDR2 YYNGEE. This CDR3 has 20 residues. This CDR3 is CASGAGGSLRYRTGSYGYTF. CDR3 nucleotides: TGTGCCAGCGGCGCAGGGGGTAGTTTGCGGTACCGGACGGGATCGTATGGCTACACCTTC.

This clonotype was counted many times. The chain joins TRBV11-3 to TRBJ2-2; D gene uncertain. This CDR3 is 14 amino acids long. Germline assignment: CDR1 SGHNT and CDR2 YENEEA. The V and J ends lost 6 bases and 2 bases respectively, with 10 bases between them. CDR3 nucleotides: TGTGCCAGCAGTAGGTTAGGCAACACCGGGGAGCTGTTTTTT. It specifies CASSRLGNTGELFF. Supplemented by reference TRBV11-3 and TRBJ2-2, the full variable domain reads EAGVVQSPRYKIIEKKQPVAFWCNPISGHNTLYWYLQNLGQGPELLIRYENEEAVDDSQLPKDRFSAERLKGVDSTLKIQPAELGDSAVYLCASSRLGNTGELFFGEGSRLTVL.

Written as DNA, the CDR3 is TGTGCCGTTGGGGGGTTGGGTAAAAACACTGAAGCTTTCTTT. It is translated as CAVGGLGKNTEAFF. The chain is built from TRBV6-5 and TRBJ1-1, with D possibly being TRBD1 (5 bases). This CDR3 region has 14 residues. Looked up from germline, CDR1 is MNHEY and CDR2 is SVGAGI. Trimming left V 11 bases short and J 2 bases short, with 18 bases between.

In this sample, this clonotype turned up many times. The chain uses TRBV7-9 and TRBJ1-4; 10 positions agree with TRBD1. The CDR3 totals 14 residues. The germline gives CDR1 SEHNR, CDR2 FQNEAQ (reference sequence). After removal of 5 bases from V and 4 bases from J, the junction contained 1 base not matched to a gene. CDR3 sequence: CASSRTGGNEKLFF. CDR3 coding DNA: TGTGCCAGCAGCCGGACAGGGGGTAATGAAAAACTGTTTTTT.

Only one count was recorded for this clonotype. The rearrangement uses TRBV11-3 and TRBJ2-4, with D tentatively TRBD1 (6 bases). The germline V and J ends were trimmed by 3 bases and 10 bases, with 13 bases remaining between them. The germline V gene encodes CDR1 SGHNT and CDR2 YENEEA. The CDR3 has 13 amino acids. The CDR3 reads CASSLDSAGIQYF. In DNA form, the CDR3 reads TGTGCCAGCAGCTTGGACAGTGCCGGTATTCAGTACTTC.

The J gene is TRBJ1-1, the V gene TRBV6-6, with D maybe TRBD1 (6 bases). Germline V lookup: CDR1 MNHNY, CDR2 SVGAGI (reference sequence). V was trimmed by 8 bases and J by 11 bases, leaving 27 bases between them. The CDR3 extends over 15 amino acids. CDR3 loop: CASLHTGARGARAFF. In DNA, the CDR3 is TGTGCCAGCCTACACACGGGGGCCCGGGGCGCCCGGGCTTTCTTT.

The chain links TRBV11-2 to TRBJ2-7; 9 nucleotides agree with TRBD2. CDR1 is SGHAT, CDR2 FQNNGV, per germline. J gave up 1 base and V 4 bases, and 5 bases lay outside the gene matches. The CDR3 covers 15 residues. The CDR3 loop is CASSSPREGSYEQYF. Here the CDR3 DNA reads TGTGCCAGCAGCTCCCCGCGGGAGGGATCCTACGAGCAGTACTTC. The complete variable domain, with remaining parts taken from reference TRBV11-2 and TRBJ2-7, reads EAGVAQSPRYKIIEKRQSVAFWCNPISGHATLYWYQQILGQGPKLLIQFQNNGVVDDSQLPKDRFSAERLKGVDSTLKIQPAKLEDSAVYLCASSSPREGSYEQYFGPGTRLTVT.

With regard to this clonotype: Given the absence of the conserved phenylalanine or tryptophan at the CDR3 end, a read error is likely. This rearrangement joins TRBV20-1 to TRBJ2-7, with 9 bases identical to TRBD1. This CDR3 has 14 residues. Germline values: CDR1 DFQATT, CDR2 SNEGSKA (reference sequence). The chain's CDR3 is CGARPRDREYEQYL. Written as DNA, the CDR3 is TGCGGTGCTAGGCCCCGGGACAGGGAATACGAGCAGTACTTA.

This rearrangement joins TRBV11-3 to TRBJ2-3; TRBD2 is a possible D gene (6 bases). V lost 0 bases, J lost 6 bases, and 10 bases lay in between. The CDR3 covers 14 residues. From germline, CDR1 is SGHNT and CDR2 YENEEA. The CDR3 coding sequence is TGTGCCAGCAGCTTAGAGGTGGGACTGGATACGCAGTATTTT. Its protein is CASSLEVGLDTQYF. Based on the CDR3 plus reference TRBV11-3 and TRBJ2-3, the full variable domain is EAGVVQSPRYKIIEKKQPVAFWCNPISGHNTLYWYLQNLGQGPELLIRYENEEAVDDSQLPKDRFSAERLKGVDSTLKIQPAELGDSAVYLCASSLEVGLDTQYFGPGTRLTVL.

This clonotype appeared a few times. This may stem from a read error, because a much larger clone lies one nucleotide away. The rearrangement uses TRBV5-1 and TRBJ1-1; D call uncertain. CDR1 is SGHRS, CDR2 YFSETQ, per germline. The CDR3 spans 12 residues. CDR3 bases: TGCGGCAGCAGCTTTTTGGGTACTGAAGCTTTCTTT. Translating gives CGSSFLGTEAFF. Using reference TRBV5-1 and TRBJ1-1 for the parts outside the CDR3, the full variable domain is KAGVTQTPRYLIKTRGQQVTLSCSPISGHRSVSWYQQTPGQGLQFLFEYFSETQRNKGNFPGRFSGRQFSNSRSEMNVSTLELGDSALYLCGSSFLGTEAFFGQGTRLTVV.

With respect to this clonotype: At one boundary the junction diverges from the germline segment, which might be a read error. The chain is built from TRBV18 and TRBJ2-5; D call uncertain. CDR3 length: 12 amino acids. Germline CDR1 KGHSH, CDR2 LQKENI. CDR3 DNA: TGTGCCAGCTCACCAGAACGAGAGACCCAGCACTTC. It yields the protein CASSPERETQHF.

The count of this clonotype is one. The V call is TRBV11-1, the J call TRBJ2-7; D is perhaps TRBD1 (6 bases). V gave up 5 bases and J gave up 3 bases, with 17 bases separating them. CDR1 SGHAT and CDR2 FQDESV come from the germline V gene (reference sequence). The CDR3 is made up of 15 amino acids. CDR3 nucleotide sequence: TGTGCCAGCAGCCCGAACCGGGACACATTCTACGAGCAGTACTTC. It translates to CASSPNRDTFYEQYF. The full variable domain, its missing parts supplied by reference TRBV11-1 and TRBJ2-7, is EAEVAQSPRYKITEKSQAVAFWCDPISGHATLYWYRQILGQGPELLVQFQDESVVDDSQLPKDRFSAERLKGVDSTLKIQPAELGDSAMYLCASSPNRDTFYEQYFGPGTRLTVT.

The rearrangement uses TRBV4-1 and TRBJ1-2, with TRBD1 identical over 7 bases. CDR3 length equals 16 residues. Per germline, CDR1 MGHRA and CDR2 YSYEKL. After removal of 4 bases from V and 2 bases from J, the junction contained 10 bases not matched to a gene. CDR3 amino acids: CASSRALTGPNYGYTF. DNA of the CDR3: TGCGCCAGCAGCCGAGCGTTGACAGGGCCGAACTATGGCTACACCTTC.

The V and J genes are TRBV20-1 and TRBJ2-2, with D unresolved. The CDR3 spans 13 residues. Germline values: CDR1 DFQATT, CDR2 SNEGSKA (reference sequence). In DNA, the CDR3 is TGCAGATCCCTACAACTGAACACCGGGGAGCTGTTTTTT. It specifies CRSLQLNTGELFF.

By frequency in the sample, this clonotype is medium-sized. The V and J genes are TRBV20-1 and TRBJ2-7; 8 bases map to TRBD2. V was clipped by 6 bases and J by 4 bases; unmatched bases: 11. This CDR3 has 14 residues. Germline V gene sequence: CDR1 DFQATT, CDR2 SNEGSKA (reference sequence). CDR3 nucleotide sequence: TGCAGTGCCACGAAGCGGGAGTTCGGGTACGAGCAGTACTTC. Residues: CSATKREFGYEQYF.